This TCR beta chain was recorded in a study of blood T cell repertoires in COVID-19 (dated by TCRdb to 2019 to 2021). Concerning the study at large: The collaborator samples originated in the United States, Italy and Spain and spanned the acute and convalescent phases of COVID-19. A de-identified subject ID, COVID-19 status, age in years and sex were almost always included in the sample metadata. Deeply sampled blood TCRbeta repertoires from subjects exposed to, actively infected with, or recovered from COVID-19 were included in the dataset. A freely available public database, intended as a resource for researchers studying the immune response to SARS-CoV-2, is where the repertoires were released. The prospective study material was composed of cDNA or gDNA derived from T cells, B-cell-depleted T cells, or PBMCs. Samples were obtained from the ongoing ImmuneRACE study (first 160 participants) and from roughly 1,300 subjects provided by 6 global collaborators. Where HLA class I and class II types were available, the types were taken from metadata supplied by the sample provider, not from assay-based typing. Results the study describes overall, beyond this receptor: Clinical and demographic metadata were provided uncurated, with the amount varying by source and participant.

The immunoSEQ Assay, a bias-controlled multiplex PCR, was used to amplify TCRbeta CDR3 regions from genomic DNA. In the paper's pipeline: Nucleated cell counts per sample were estimated from amplification of reference gene primers within the assay. Sequence reads were collapsed and filtered to measure the absolute abundance of every unique TCRbeta CDR3 rearrangement. Productive Simpson clonality was computed per sample as the square root of Simpson's diversity index over productive rearrangements. TCRdb carries this immuneACCESS record with in-frame sequences only. Its versions omit some clonotypes, under half of them owing to an unresolved V gene in the studies checked, with the rest unexplained. Clonal size and the V and J genes are those of that table, whereas D and trimming came from the DNA. This sample is represented by about 180,000 clones; around nine tenths of them were singletons. The ten top clones hold 9.5% to 15% of the sample.

Measured from the cysteine to the phenylalanine, the CDR3 is 15 residues long. The read is trimmed to its CDR3 DNA, 45 bases read in frame from base 1. V drops 6 bases and J drops 6 bases, leaving 18 bases in between. Looking up the germline V gene yields CDR1 SNHLY and CDR2 FYNNEI. One collaborating source in Seattle enrolled patients while the patients were actively infected and followed the patients over time throughout the course of disease. Whole blood was collected in K2EDTA tubes by collaborating institutions according to the institutions' own protocols. Collaborator samples were shipped for TCRbeta analysis as frozen whole blood, isolated PBMCs, or DNA extracted from either sample type. About this clone: The antigen it recognizes is unknown. Base qualities are not at hand, and no much larger clone is one base apart.

The sample consisted of peripheral blood. This TCR was recovered from a woman aged 65 to 85 with COVID-19, enrolled during active disease. The chain is made from TRBV2 and TRBJ2-1, with TRBD2 as a weak D call on 6 bases. The CDR3 has the sequence CASSGDSGFTNEQFF. At the DNA level, the sequence is TGTGCCAGCAGCGGGGATAGCGGATTTACCAATGAGCAGTTCTTC.